This T cell receptor (beta chain) came from a study of T cell clonality in common variable immunodeficiency. Study findings and constraints: Fewer TCRbeta clones were shared among CVID subjects than controls.

Germline V gene lookup returns CDR1 DFQATT and CDR2 SNEGSKA (reference sequence). This CDR3 region has 17 residues. The V and J ends lost 1 base and 4 bases respectively, with 22 bases between them. Sequencing input was equivalent genomic DNA from CVID and controls. Using immunoSEQ multiplex PCR, the repertoire was profiled, and TCRdb retains in-frame clones only, with some absent. The repertoire yields 50,000 to 55,000 clones, none seen only once; the top ten contain about 1.8%. Many counts were recorded for this clone. The target antigen is unknown. The read is 3 residues too short to cover the CDR3 end, so that end is filled in from the germline J gene.

The chain has TRBV20-1 and TRBJ1-2; weak D call: TRBD1 (6 bases). The sample consisted of peripheral blood mononuclear cells. The receptor's source is a person aged 18 to 69 in good health. This chain's CDR3 is CSARAQSGAGRGYGYTF. CDR3 DNA (partial): TGCAGTGCTAGAGCTCAATCAGGGGCAGGGAGAGGCTATGGC.